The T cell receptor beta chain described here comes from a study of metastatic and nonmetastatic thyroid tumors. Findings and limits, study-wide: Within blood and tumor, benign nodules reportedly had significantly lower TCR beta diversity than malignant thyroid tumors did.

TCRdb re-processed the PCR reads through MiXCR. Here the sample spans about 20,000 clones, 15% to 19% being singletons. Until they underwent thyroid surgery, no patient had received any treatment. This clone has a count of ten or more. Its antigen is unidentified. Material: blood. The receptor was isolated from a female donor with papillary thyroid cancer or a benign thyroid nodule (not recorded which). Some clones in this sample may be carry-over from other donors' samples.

Here the CDR3 DNA reads TGTGCCAGTAGTAGGGACCTCGGACAGTTGAACACTGAAGCTTTCTTT. Amino acid sequence: CASSRDLGQLNTEAFF. This chain uses TRBV19 with TRBJ1-1; TRBD1 is a possible D gene (6 bases). V was pared by 4 bases and J by 0 bases, with 15 bases between. The germline V gene encodes CDR1 LNHDA and CDR2 SQIVND (reference sequence). The CDR3 loop spans 16 amino acids.